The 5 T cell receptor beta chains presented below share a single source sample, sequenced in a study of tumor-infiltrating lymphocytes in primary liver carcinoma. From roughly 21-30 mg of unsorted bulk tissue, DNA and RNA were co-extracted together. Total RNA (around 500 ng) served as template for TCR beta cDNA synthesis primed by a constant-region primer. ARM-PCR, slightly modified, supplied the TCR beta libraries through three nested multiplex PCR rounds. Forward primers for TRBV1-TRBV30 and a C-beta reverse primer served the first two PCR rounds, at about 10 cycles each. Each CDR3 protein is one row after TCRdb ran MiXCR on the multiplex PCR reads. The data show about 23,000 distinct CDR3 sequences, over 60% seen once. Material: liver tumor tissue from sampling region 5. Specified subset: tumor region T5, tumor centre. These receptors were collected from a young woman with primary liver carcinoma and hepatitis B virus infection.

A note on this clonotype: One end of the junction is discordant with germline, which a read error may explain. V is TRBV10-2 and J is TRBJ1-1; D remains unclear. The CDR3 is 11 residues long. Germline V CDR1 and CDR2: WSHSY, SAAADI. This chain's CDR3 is CASSSDIEASF. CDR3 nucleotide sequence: TGCGCAAGCAGCTCTGACATTGAAGCTTCCTTT.

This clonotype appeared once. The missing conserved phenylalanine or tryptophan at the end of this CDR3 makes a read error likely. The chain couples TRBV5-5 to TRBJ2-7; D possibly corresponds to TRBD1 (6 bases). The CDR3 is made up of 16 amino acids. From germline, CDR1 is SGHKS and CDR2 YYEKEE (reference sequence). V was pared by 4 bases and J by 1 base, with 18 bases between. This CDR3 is CASSTNNRQVSYEQYI. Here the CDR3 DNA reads TGTGCCAGCAGCACTAACAATCGACAGGTTTCCTACGAGCAGTACATC.

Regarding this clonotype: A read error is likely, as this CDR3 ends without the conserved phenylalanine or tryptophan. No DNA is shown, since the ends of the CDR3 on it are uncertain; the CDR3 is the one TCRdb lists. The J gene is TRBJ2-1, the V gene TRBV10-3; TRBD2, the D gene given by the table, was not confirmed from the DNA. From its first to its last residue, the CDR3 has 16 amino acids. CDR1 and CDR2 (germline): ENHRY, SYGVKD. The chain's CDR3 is CAISESATGAYNEQFL.

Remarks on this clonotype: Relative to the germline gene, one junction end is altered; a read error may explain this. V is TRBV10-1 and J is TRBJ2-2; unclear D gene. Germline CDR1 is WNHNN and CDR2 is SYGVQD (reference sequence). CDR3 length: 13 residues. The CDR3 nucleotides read TGTGCCAGCAGCCATAGGAACATCGGGGAGCTGTTTTTT. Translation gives CASSHRNIGELFF.

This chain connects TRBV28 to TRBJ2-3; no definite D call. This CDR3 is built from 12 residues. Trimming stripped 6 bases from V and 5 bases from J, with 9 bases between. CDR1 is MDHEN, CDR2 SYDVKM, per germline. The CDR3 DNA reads TGTGCCAGCAGCATGAGTCGAGATACGCAGTATTTT. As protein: CASSMSRDTQYF. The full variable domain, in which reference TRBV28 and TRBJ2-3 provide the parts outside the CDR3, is DVKVTQSSRYLVKRTGEKVFLECVQDMDHENMFWYRQDPGLGLRLIYFSYDVKMKEKGDIPEGYSVSREKKERFSLILESASTNQTSMYLCASSMSRDTQYFGPGTRLTVL.